The 18 T cell receptor beta chains below were found in one sample sequenced in a study of T-cell memory formation after mild COVID-19. Each CDR3 protein gets one entry after TCRdb re-called the 5' RACE reads with MiXCR. There are roughly 200,000 distinct CDR3 sequences in the sample; around 18% occur only once, and about 2.4% lies in the top ten. The sequencing input was PBMCs or a T cell subset sorted from them (not recorded which). Every receptor here comes from an adult woman who had mild COVID-19 (a few samples of this study predate the infection). Cell type and time point are not known.

This clonotype was picked up a small number of times. The chain employs TRBV20-1 and TRBJ2-1, with D perhaps TRBD1 (5 bases). Trimming pared 4 bases from V and 6 bases from J, leaving 10 bases between. This CDR3 has 12 amino acids. Germline CDR1 is DFQATT and CDR2 is SNEGSKA (reference sequence). The CDR3 loop is CSATDSSNEQFF. CDR3 nucleotide sequence: TGCAGTGCTACAGACAGCAGCAATGAGCAGTTCTTC.

The V gene is TRBV20-1, the J gene TRBJ1-5; 9 bases match TRBD1. V gave up 1 base and J gave up 4 bases; unmatched junction bases: 2. The CDR3 sequence is 14 residues long. Germline CDR1 and CDR2: DFQATT and SNEGSKA (reference sequence). The CDR3 bases are TGCAGTGCTAGAGGTGGACAGGGGAATCAGCCCCAGCATTTT. Its translation is CSARGGQGNQPQHF.

The chain combines TRBV6-5 with TRBJ2-3; D unresolved. V was trimmed by 6 bases and J by 2 bases, leaving 15 bases between them. Germline CDR1 reads MNHEY; CDR2 reads SVGAGI. CDR3 size: 15 residues. The CDR3 loop reads CASSHTQQTTDTQYF. The CDR3 DNA reads TGTGCCAGCAGCCACACCCAGCAGACCACAGATACGCAGTATTTT.

This clonotype has more than one count but fewer than ten. V usage is TRBV5-1 and J usage is TRBJ2-2; the D gene is possibly TRBD1 (6 bases). This CDR3 has 15 amino acids. V gave up 4 bases and J gave up 3 bases, with 13 bases separating them. Germline V gene sequence: CDR1 SGHRS, CDR2 YFSETQ. The CDR3 nucleotides read TGCGCCAGCAGCATGTGGGACACGGACACCGGGGAGCTGTTTTTT. Translation: CASSMWDTDTGELFF.

The chain links TRBV5-1 to TRBJ2-7, with unresolved D. The closer fit of TRBJ2-1 to the DNA end suggests the J call may be wrong. This CDR3 is 15 amino acids long. CDR1 and CDR2 from the germline V gene are SGHRS and YFSETQ. This chain's CDR3 is CASSLVRNDYNEQFF. CDR3 coding DNA: TGCGCCAGCAGCTTGGTCCGCAACGACTACAATGAGCAGTTCTTC.

The sample holds a few counts of this clonotype. V is TRBV7-2 and J is TRBJ2-3; 10 bases agree with TRBD1. Germline V gives CDR1 SGHTA, CDR2 FQGNSA. This CDR3 is built from 18 residues. V was pared by 1 base and J by 0 bases, with 7 bases of the junction left unmatched. CDR3 sequence: CASSLGVGGQGSTDTQYF. In DNA form, the CDR3 reads TGTGCCAGCAGCTTAGGCGTTGGGGGACAGGGGAGCACAGATACGCAGTATTTT.

The chain recombines TRBV7-8 with TRBJ1-1; the D is unclear. The CDR3 extends over 14 amino acids. V shed 4 bases and J shed 0 bases, with 9 bases lying between them. CDR1 and CDR2 (germline): SGHVS, FQNEAQ. Here the CDR3 DNA reads TGTGCCAGCAGCTCGACAAGGATGAACACTGAAGCTTTCTTT. This gives the protein CASSSTRMNTEAFF.

This chain uses TRBV2 with TRBJ1-6; 7 bases fit TRBD1. The V and J ends lost 3 bases and 7 bases, in that order; junction bases with no gene match: 3. CDR3 length: 14 amino acids. The germline V gene encodes CDR1 SNHLY and CDR2 FYNNEI. CDR3: CASSEGQLNSPLHF. CDR3 nucleotides: TGTGCCAGCAGTGAGGGACAGTTGAATTCACCCCTCCACTTT.

This clonotype came up a few times. CDR3 nucleotide sequence: TGTGCCAGCTCACCACGCCTAGCGGGAGTGGATGAGCAGTTCTTC. Its protein is CASSPRLAGVDEQFF. This rearrangement joins TRBV18 to TRBJ2-1; 10 bases are a match to TRBD2. J was trimmed by 8 bases and V by 1 base; bases with no gene match: 5. This CDR3 has 15 residues. CDR1 is KGHSH, CDR2 LQKENI, per germline.

This clonotype was seen repeatedly, ten times or more. The chain carries TRBV4-2 and TRBJ2-7; weak D call: TRBD1 (5 bases). CDR1 is LGHNA and CDR2 is YNFKEQ in the germline V gene. The CDR3 spans 15 residues. V lost 4 bases, J lost 3 bases, and 16 bases lay in between. CDR3 residues: CASSPTGADLYEQYF. CDR3 coding DNA: TGTGCCAGCAGCCCCACAGGAGCCGACCTCTACGAGCAGTACTTC.

This clonotype has only a few counts. The chain is built from TRBV6-1 and TRBJ1-5; D may be TRBD1 (6 bases). This CDR3 spans 12 amino acids. CDR1 and CDR2 (germline): MNHNS, SASEGT. Deletions cut 7 bases from V and 4 bases from J, with 8 bases between. The CDR3 protein is CASNTGNQPQHF. The CDR3 DNA follows: TGTGCCAGCAATACAGGGAATCAGCCCCAGCATTTT.

This rearrangement joins TRBV24-1 to TRBJ1-1, with D tentatively TRBD1 (5 bases). CDR1 and CDR2 from the germline V gene are KGHDR and SFDVKD. Trimming left V 5 bases short and J 4 bases short, with 16 bases between. The CDR3 consists of 15 residues. The CDR3 coding sequence is TGTGCCACCAGTGGTAGTGGGGGGGAGGGCACTGAAGCTTTCTTT. Its protein product is CATSGSGGEGTEAFF.

This clonotype was picked up a small number of times. The rearrangement uses TRBV12-3 or TRBV12-4 and TRBJ2-1; 9 bases fit TRBD2. This CDR3 spans 15 amino acids. The ends lost 5 bases at V and 8 bases at J; junction bases unmatched: 10. As DNA, the CDR3 is TGTGCCAGCAGTGCCGGGAGCGGGAGGTCCCATGAGCAGTTCTTC. This codes for CASSAGSGRSHEQFF.

This clonotype was counted a few times. The rearrangement links TRBV12-3 or TRBV12-4 to TRBJ1-1; weak D call: TRBD1 (6 bases). The CDR3 is 14 amino acids. V shed 7 bases and J shed 7 bases, with 19 bases lying between them. In DNA form, the CDR3 reads TGTGCCAGCAACCGAAGGGGGGCAGGCGATGAAGCTTTCTTT. Encoded protein: CASNRRGAGDEAFF.

This clonotype has a handful of counts. The genes are TRBV7-9 and TRBJ2-2, with 7 bases lining up with TRBD1. The CDR3 has 16 amino acids. In germline, CDR1 is SEHNR, CDR2 FQNEAQ (reference sequence). Trimming removed 4 bases from V and 3 bases from J; junction bases left unmatched: 8. The CDR3, as DNA: TGTGCCAGCAGCTCCGACAGGGCGGGCGACACCGGGGAGCTGTTTTTT. It encodes CASSSDRAGDTGELFF.

The chain couples TRBV24-1 to TRBJ2-3, with a tentative D call TRBD2 (6 bases). CDR1 and CDR2 from the germline V gene are KGHDR and SFDVKD. This CDR3 has 15 amino acids. The ends were cut back, 6 bases at V and 1 base at J, with 13 bases in the middle. For the CDR3, the DNA is TGTGCCACCAGTTCCGGGGCTAGCGGCACAGATACGCAGTATTTT. Translating gives CATSSGASGTDTQYF.

This rearrangement joins TRBV20-1 to TRBJ1-3; D perhaps matches TRBD1 (5 bases). Trimming took off 3 bases at V and 0 bases at J, with 15 bases between the two ends. This CDR3 is built from 16 residues. Germline CDR1 is DFQATT and CDR2 is SNEGSKA (reference sequence). The CDR3 nucleotides are TGCAGTGCTAGGGGTCCTCAGGGCATCTCTGGAAACACCATATATTTT. Translated: CSARGPQGISGNTIYF.

This clonotype was counted a few times. The chain links TRBV4-2 to TRBJ1-1; D might be TRBD1 (6 bases). V lost 4 bases, J lost 0 bases, and 12 bases lay in between. The CDR3 contains 15 residues. Germline assignment: CDR1 LGHNA and CDR2 YNFKEQ. The CDR3, as DNA: TGTGCCAGCAGCCCAATGGACAGAATGAACACTGAAGCTTTCTTT. Its protein product is CASSPMDRMNTEAFF.